The clone carrying this T cell receptor beta chain was counted ten times or more. No antigen is known for it. The sample originates from a study of T cell clonality in common variable immunodeficiency. Study observations and caveats: Common variable immunodeficiency TCR beta sequences reportedly had fewer deletions and N-nucleotide insertions. TCRbeta clonality was increased in CVID versus healthy controls.

The method was immunoSEQ multiplex PCR; TCRdb's version includes in-frame clones alone and lacks a portion of them. The sample was found to contain roughly 55,000 clones, and every one recurs. Patients and controls were mostly of Caucasian heritage. Donors gave about 5 to 9 ml heparinized peripheral whole blood. This TCR came from a person aged 18 to 75 in good health. Sequencing was done on a sample of peripheral blood mononuclear cells.

The part of the CDR3 DNA that was read is TGCGCCAGCAGCTTCAGCAGGGGGGACTATGGC. It codes for CASSFSRGDYG. The entire CDR3 is CASSFSRGDYGYTF. The rearrangement joins TRBV5-1 to TRBJ1-2; 7 bases line up with TRBD1. The read terminates 3 residues ahead of where the CDR3 ends, so the germline J gene completes it. The V segment lost 2 bases and the J segment 3 bases; nucleotides outside the gene matches: 4. Germline CDR1 is SGHRS and CDR2 is YFSETQ. This CDR3 comprises 14 residues.